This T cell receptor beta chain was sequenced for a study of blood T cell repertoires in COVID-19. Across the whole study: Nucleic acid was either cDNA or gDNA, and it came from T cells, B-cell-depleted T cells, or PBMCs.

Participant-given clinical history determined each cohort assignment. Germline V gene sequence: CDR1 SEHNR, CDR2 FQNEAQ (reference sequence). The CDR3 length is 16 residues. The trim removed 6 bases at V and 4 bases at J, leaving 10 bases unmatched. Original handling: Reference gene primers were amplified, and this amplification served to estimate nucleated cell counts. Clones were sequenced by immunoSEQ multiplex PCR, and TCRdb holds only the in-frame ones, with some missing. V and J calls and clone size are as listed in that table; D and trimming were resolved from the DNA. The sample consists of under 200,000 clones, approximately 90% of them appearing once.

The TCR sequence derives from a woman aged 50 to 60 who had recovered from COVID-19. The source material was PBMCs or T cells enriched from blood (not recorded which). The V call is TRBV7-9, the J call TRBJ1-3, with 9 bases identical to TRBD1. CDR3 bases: TGTGCCAGCAGGCATACGGGACAGGGAGGCGGAAACACCATATATTTT. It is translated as CASRHTGQGGGNTIYF.